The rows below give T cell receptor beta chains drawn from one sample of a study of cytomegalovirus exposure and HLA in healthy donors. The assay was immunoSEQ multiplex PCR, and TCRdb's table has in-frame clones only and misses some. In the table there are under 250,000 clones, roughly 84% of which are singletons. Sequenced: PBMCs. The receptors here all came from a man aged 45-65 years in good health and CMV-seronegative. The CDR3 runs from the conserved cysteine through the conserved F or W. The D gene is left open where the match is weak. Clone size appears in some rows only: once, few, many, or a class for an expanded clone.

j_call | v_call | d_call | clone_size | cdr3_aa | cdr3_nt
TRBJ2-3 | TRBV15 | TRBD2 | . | CATSPLAGALDTQYF | TGTGCCACCAGCCCACTAGCGGGAGCCCTAGATACGCAGTATTTT
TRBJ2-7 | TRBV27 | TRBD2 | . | CASSFVAGALEQYF | TGTGCCAGCAGTTTTGTAGCGGGCGCCCTGGAGCAGTACTTC
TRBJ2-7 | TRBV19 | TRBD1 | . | CASSSALAGTARYEQYF | TGTGCCAGTAGTTCTGCACTTGCAGGGACAGCGAGATACGAGCAGTACTTC
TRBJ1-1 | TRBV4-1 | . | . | CASSPEGGSDTEAFF | TGCGCCAGCAGCCCCGAGGGAGGATCGGACACTGAAGCTTTCTTT
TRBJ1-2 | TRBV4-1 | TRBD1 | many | CASSQDLWDRTTYGYTF | TGCGCCAGCAGCCAAGATTTGTGGGACAGGACGACCTATGGCTACACCTTC
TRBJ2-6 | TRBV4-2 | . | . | CASSQDEANSGANVLTF | TGTGCCAGCAGCCAAGATGAGGCCAACTCTGGGGCCAACGTCCTGACTTTC
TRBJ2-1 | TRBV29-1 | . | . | CSVHRELYNEQFF | TGCAGCGTGCACAGGGAGCTCTACAATGAGCAGTTCTTC
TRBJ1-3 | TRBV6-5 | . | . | CASMSSGNTIYF | TGTGCCAGCATGAGCTCTGGAAACACCATATATTTT
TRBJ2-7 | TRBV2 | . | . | CASSDGTTTYEQYF | TGTGCCAGCAGTGACGGGACAACTACCTACGAGCAGTACTTC
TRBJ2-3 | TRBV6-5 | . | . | CASSPGHNTDTQYF | TGTGCCAGCAGCCCGGGACACAACACAGATACGCAGTATTTT
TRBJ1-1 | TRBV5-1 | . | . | CASSVDWNQNTEAFF | TGCGCCAGCAGCGTTGACTGGAACCAGAACACTGAAGCTTTCTTT
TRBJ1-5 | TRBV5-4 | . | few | CASSLGPGDNQPQHF | TGTGCCAGCAGCCTCGGGCCGGGGGACAATCAGCCCCAGCATTTT
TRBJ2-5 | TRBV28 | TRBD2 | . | CASTFGTSNKTQYF | TGTGCCAGCACCTTCGGGACTAGTAACAAGACCCAGTACTTC
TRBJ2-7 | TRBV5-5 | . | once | CASFLTDSYEQYF | TGTGCCAGTTTTCTGACAGATTCCTACGAGCAGTACTTC
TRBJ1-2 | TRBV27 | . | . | CASSPPGQVKANYGYTF | TGTGCCAGCAGTCCTCCCGGACAAGTAAAAGCTAACTATGGCTACACCTTC
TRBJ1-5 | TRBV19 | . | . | CATNFGFNQPQHF | TGTGCCACCAACTTCGGGTTTAATCAGCCCCAGCATTTT
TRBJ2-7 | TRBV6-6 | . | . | CASSRDFFSYEQYF | TGTGCCAGCAGTCGGGACTTCTTTTCCTACGAGCAGTACTTC
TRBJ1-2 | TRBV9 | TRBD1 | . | CASGRQGVTNYGYTF | TGTGCCAGCGGGAGACAGGGCGTTACTAACTATGGCTACACCTTC
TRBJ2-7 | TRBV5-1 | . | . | CASGVSRDPSYEQYF | TGCGCCAGCGGAGTGTCGCGGGACCCCTCCTACGAGCAGTACTTC
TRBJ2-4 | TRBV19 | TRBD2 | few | CASSMGTRTQDWIQYF | TGTGCCAGTAGTATGGGGACTAGAACCCAGGATTGGATTCAGTACTTC
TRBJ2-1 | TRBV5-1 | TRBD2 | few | CASSFSGKSGEQFF | TGCGCCAGCAGCTTTAGCGGGAAGTCTGGTGAGCAGTTCTTC
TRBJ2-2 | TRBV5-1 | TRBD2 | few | CASSLLREGRETGELFF | TGCGCCAGCAGCTTGTTGCGGGAGGGCCGGGAAACCGGGGAGCTGTTTTTT
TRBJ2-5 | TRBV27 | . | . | CASSLGQGLVETQYF | TGTGCCAGCAGTTTAGGTCAGGGGTTGGTAGAGACCCAGTACTTC
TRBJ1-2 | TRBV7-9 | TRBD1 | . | CASSLLDRDYGYTF | TGTGCCAGCAGCTTACTCGACAGGGACTATGGCTACACCTTC
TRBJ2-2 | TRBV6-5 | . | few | CASSYSGSPGGELFF | TGTGCCAGCAGTTACTCAGGGAGTCCGGGCGGGGAGCTGTTTTTT
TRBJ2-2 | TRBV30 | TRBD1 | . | CAWSVGTGGRTGELFF | TGTGCCTGGAGTGTAGGGACAGGGGGCAGGACCGGGGAGCTGTTTTTT
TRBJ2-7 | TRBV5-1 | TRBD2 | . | CASSLTLAGYYEQYF | TGCGCCAGCAGCTTGACACTAGCGGGCTACTACGAGCAGTACTTC
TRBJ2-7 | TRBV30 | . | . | CAWSVGRDEQYF | TGTGCCTGGAGCGTCGGCAGGGACGAGCAGTACTTC
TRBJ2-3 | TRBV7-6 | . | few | CASSSGRGTDTQYF | TGTGCCAGCAGCTCGGGAAGGGGCACAGATACGCAGTATTTT
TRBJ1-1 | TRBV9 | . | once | CASSVSGRGNTEAFF | TGTGCCAGCAGCGTAAGTGGAAGGGGGAACACTGAAGCTTTCTTT
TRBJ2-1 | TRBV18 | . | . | CASSPVIRDYEQFF | TGTGCCAGCTCACCGGTTATTCGGGACTATGAGCAGTTCTTC
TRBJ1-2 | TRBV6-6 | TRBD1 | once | CATGQGMAYGYTF | TGTGCCACCGGACAGGGGATGGCCTATGGCTACACCTTC
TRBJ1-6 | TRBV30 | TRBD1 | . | CAWSKTGTGGAPLHF | TGTGCCTGGAGTAAAACCGGGACAGGAGGCGCACCCCTCCACTTT